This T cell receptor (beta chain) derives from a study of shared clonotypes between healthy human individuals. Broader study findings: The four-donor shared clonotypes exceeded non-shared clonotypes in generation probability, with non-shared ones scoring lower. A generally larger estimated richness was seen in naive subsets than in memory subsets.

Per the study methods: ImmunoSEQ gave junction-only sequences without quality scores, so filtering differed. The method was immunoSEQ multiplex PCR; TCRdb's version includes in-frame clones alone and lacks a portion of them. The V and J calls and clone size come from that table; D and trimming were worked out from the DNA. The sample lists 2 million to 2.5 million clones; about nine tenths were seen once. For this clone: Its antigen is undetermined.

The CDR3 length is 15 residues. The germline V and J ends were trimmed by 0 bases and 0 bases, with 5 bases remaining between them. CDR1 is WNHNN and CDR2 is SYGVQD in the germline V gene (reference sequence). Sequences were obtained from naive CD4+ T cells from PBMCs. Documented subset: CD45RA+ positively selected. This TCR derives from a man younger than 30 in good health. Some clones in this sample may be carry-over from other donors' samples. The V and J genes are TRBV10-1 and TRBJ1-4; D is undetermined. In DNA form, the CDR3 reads TGCGCCAGCAGTGAGTCCGGGTCAACTAATGAAAAACTGTTTTTT. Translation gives CASSESGSTNEKLFF.